This T cell receptor beta chain was identified in a study of blood T cells in healthy people across ages. Findings and caveats of the study: Using unsorted PBMCs precluded a conclusive naive versus antigen-experienced comparison.

With a J-beta primer mix and a sample-barcoded 5' primer, a second PCR ran about 7 to 11 cycles. The template-switch adaptor, which had 12 random nucleotides, put a tag on each cDNA molecule. TCRdb processed the 5' RACE reads anew with MiXCR; each CDR3 protein has one entry. Among approximately 830,000 distinct CDR3 sequences listed, approximately 67% were seen once. For this clonotype: Antigen specificity is unknown.

Per sample, extraction of total RNA gave at least 5.5 micrograms in every case. V was cut by 2 bases and J by 4 bases, with 6 bases left in between. This CDR3 contains 13 residues. Specimen: blood. The sequence was collected from a man under 40 in good health. This chain connects TRBV12-3 or TRBV12-4 to TRBJ2-1; D gene ambiguous. CDR3 residues: CASSLRQYNEQFF. The CDR3 DNA reads TGTGCCAGCAGTTTACGGCAGTACAATGAGCAGTTCTTC.